A single sample gave rise to the 7 T cell receptor beta chains below, sequenced in a study of blood T cell repertoires in COVID-19. Profiled with immunoSEQ multiplex PCR; TCRdb holds only in-frame clones, not every one. This sample has 250,000 to 350,000 clones, with about 90% found just once. Sequenced: peripheral blood. The receptors shown here come from a woman between 45 and 60 years old who had recovered from COVID-19.

This chain links TRBV6-2 or TRBV6-3 with TRBJ2-4; 9 bases fit TRBD2. The CDR3 runs to 16 residues. Per germline, CDR1 MNHEY and CDR2 SVGEGT. J gave up 6 bases and V 2 bases, and 8 bases lay outside the gene matches. Here the CDR3 reads CASSYPPRGGINIQYF. The CDR3 nucleotides read TGTGCCAGCAGTTACCCCCCGCGGGGGGGAATAAACATTCAGTACTTC.

The V call is TRBV5-1, the J call TRBJ2-2; no clear D. The CDR3 runs to 15 residues. V dropped 0 bases and J dropped 5 bases, with 11 bases sitting between them. Per the germline V gene, CDR1 is SGHRS and CDR2 is YFSETQ. CDR3 sequence: CASSLAFGFTGELFF. CDR3 bases: TGCGCCAGCAGCTTGGCCTTCGGGTTTACCGGGGAGCTGTTTTTT.

J is TRBJ1-4 and V is TRBV14; no clear D. There are 19 residues in the CDR3. The V gene's germline CDR1 is SGHDN and CDR2 FVKESK. V was trimmed by 0 bases and J by 2 bases, leaving 19 bases between them. CDR3 sequence reads: CASSQDPQRVGRTNEKLFF. CDR3 nucleotide sequence: TGTGCCAGCAGCCAAGATCCTCAGCGGGTTGGGAGGACTAATGAAAAACTGTTTTTT.

The CDR3 region is CAIADRLVSYEQYF. The DNA for the CDR3 is TGTGCCATCGCGGACAGGCTAGTCTCCTACGAGCAGTACTTC. The V and J genes are TRBV10-3 and TRBJ2-7, with 7 bases that match TRBD1. CDR3 length equals 14 residues. With 8 bases clipped from V and 0 bases from J, the junction kept 7 bases outside the gene matches. CDR1 ENHRY and CDR2 SYGVKD come from the germline V gene.

The genes are TRBV19 and TRBJ2-7; possibly TRBD2 for D (6 bases). The germline CDR1 and CDR2 sequences are LNHDA and SQIVND (reference sequence). There are 15 residues in the CDR3. Trimming took 9 bases from V and 3 from J, leaving 21 bases between them. Here the CDR3 DNA reads TGTGCCAGCCGACTAGGAAGCTTGGGTTTCTACGAGCAGTACTTC. It codes for CASRLGSLGFYEQYF.

The chain couples TRBV6-2 or TRBV6-3 to TRBJ1-2, with 7 bases that match TRBD1. Losses at the gene ends were 0 bases for V and 5 bases for J; bases not matched to a gene: 3. The CDR3 runs 14 residues. Per germline, CDR1 MNHEY and CDR2 SVGEGT. The CDR3 nucleotides read TGTGCCAGCAGTTACTCTGACAGGGTTTATGGCTACACCTTC. Translated, it gives CASSYSDRVYGYTF.

The rearrangement joins TRBV4-3 to TRBJ2-1; D is unresolved. Germline loops: CDR1 LGHNA, CDR2 YSLEER. Trimming left V 7 bases short and J 0 bases short, with 16 bases between. This CDR3 is built from 16 residues. The CDR3 bases are TGCGCCAGCACACCTGAGGCCACGAGCTCCTACAATGAGCAGTTCTTC. Translation gives CASTPEATSSYNEQFF.